This T cell receptor (beta chain) was captured in a study of T cell changes during pregnancy in multiple sclerosis. Clones were sequenced by immunoSEQ multiplex PCR, and TCRdb holds only the in-frame ones, with some missing. The sample includes around 69,000 clones, more than 80% of them seen just once. Looked up from germline, CDR1 is SGHAT and CDR2 is FQNNGV. The V end was cut by 1 base, the J end by 5 bases, with 17 bases between. The CDR3 is 17 amino acids. The V call is TRBV11-2, the J call TRBJ1-4; the D gene is possibly TRBD1 (5 bases). This TCR came from a female donor with multiple sclerosis, enrolled in a pregnancy study. Here the sequenced sample was peripheral blood, taken in the third trimester of pregnancy. The CDR3 DNA follows: TGTGCCAGCAGCTTAGCGGCAGGGCAAAGGGGAAATGAAAAACTGTTTTTT. This sequence encodes CASSLAAGQRGNEKLFF.